These 7 T cell receptor beta chains were sequenced from one sample in a study of cytomegalovirus exposure and HLA in healthy donors. The PCR contained 60 Vbeta and 13 Jbeta primers. Method: immunoSEQ multiplex PCR; TCRdb's copy keeps in-frame clones and lacks some. The profile shows 210,000 or so clones, about 85% of them singletons. The sequenced material came from PBMCs. These receptors were collected from a woman aged 50 to 65 in good health and CMV-seropositive.

This chain connects TRBV11-2 to TRBJ2-1; 8 bases map to TRBD2. Germline trimming cut 5 bases from V and 6 bases from J; bases unmatched to any gene: 12. Germline lookup yields CDR1 SGHAT and CDR2 FQNNGV. This CDR3 has 16 amino acids. The DNA of the CDR3 is TGTGCCAGCAGCCTCACTGGGCGGGGGGACATCAATGAGCAGTTCTTC. Its translation: CASSLTGRGDINEQFF.

The CDR3 bases are TGCGCCAGCAGCGGTGGACTAGCGGGGGGCCCAATCACAGATACGCAGTATTTT. It specifies CASSGGLAGGPITDTQYF. The chain employs TRBV5-1 and TRBJ2-3, with 14 bases matching TRBD2. V gave up 4 bases and J gave up 2 bases; unmatched junction bases: 9. The CDR3 spans 18 residues. Germline CDR1 and CDR2: SGHRS and YFSETQ.

The chain employs TRBV19 and TRBJ1-5; D might be TRBD1 (6 bases). Per the germline V gene, CDR1 is LNHDA and CDR2 is SQIVND (reference sequence). The CDR3 consists of 13 residues. Between the trimmed V and J ends, which lost 8 bases and 6 bases, there was a span of 14 bases. In DNA form, the CDR3 reads TGTGCCAGTGGATCACAGGGAAGTCAGCCCCAGCATTTT. Translated: CASGSQGSQPQHF.

The chain couples TRBV5-1 to TRBJ2-5; 11 bases are a match to TRBD2. The CDR3 has 15 residues. The junction had 3 bases not matched to a gene; V was cut back by 4 bases and J by 1 base. Germline loops: CDR1 SGHRS, CDR2 YFSETQ. Here the CDR3 DNA reads TGCGCCAGCAGCCAACTAGCGGGGGTCCAAGAGACCCAGTACTTC. Protein sequence: CASSQLAGVQETQYF.

The rearrangement joins TRBV29-1 to TRBJ1-1; 7 nucleotides match TRBD1. The trim removed 2 bases at V and 5 bases at J, leaving 8 bases unmatched. In germline, CDR1 is SQVTM, CDR2 ANQGSEA. CDR3 length: 14 amino acids. CDR3 in DNA: TGCAGCGTTGAAATCACAGGGGAGGCGACTGAAGCTTTCTTT. This gives the protein CSVEITGEATEAFF.

This chain joins TRBV6-5 and TRBJ2-3; 7 bases are a match to TRBD2. Trimming cost V 1 base and J 6 bases; bases outside gene matches: 7. The germline V gene has CDR1 MNHEY and CDR2 SVGAGI. The CDR3 length is 15 residues. The CDR3 spells CASSYYPLADDTQYF. The CDR3 DNA reads TGTGCCAGCAGTTACTACCCCCTAGCGGACGATACGCAGTATTTT.

CDR3 DNA sequence: TGTGCCAGCAGCCCAGCAGATTTAAGGAGTGGCTACACCTTC. Translation: CASSPADLRSGYTF. The chain links TRBV5-6 to TRBJ1-2, with D hard to call. The CDR3 is made up of 14 amino acids. Looked up from germline, CDR1 is SGHDT and CDR2 is YYEEEE. V was clipped by 4 bases and J by 7 bases, with 17 bases between them.